This entry lists 27 T cell receptor beta chains sequenced from one sample in a study of vaccination and CD4 T cells after COVID-19. Their cognate antigens are unknown. Sequence data for DNA of cultured CD4+ T cells were generated by the Oncomine TCR Beta short-read assay. One entry per CDR3 protein results from TCRdb running MiXCR on the PCR reads. Of about 26,000 distinct CDR3 sequences listed, approximately 40% are singletons. Treatment described: roughly 10-day PBMC culture with coronavirus spike peptide pools or control peptides (ViraFEST assay). The source material was CD4+ T cells from blood, cultured in vitro. The source of these receptors is a human donor who had recovered from COVID-19.

J is TRBJ2-3 and V is TRBV5-4; TRBD2 aligns across 11 bases. CDR3 length: 19 amino acids. The ends lost 4 bases at V and 0 bases at J; junction bases unmatched: 13. From germline, CDR1 is SGHNT and CDR2 YYREEE (reference sequence). CDR3 protein: CASSNVILAGGRSTDTQYF. As DNA, the CDR3 is TGTGCCAGCAGCAATGTGATCCTAGCGGGAGGCCGTAGCACAGATACGCAGTATTTT.

This clonotype appeared a few times. V gene TRBV20-1 combines with J gene TRBJ2-3; 7 nucleotides line up with TRBD2. V was clipped by 6 bases and J by 3 bases; unmatched bases: 6. This CDR3 has 13 residues. Germline CDR1 is DFQATT and CDR2 is SNEGSKA (reference sequence). The CDR3 DNA is TGCAGTGCCGCGGGAGATCGGACAGATACGCAGTATTTT. Translation: CSAAGDRTDTQYF.

The chain recombines TRBV11-2 with TRBJ2-5; D not certain. With 0 bases removed from V and 5 bases from J, the gap between germline ends came to 4 bases. Germline CDR1 is SGHAT and CDR2 is FQNNGV. The CDR3 extends over 12 amino acids. CDR3: CASSLDPETQYF. CDR3 coding DNA: TGTGCCAGCAGCTTAGATCCGGAGACCCAGTACTTC.

V gene TRBV20-1 combines with J gene TRBJ1-6; TRBD1 matches at 9 bases. Germline V gene lookup returns CDR1 DFQATT and CDR2 SNEGSKA (reference sequence). The ends lost 4 bases at V and 8 bases at J; junction bases unmatched: 9. CDR3 length equals 15 residues. CDR3 loop: CSAIKQGALDSPLHF. The CDR3 DNA is TGCAGTGCTATCAAACAGGGGGCGCTTGATTCACCCCTCCACTTT.

V is TRBV6-1 and J is TRBJ2-1; TRBD2 matches 7 bases. The V gene end was trimmed by 3 bases and the J gene end by 0 bases; junction bases not matched to a gene: 2. This CDR3 has 15 residues. Germline CDR1 and CDR2: MNHNS and SASEGT. CDR3 loop: CASSDGGFSYNEQFF. The CDR3, as DNA: TGTGCCAGCAGTGACGGGGGGTTCTCCTACAATGAGCAGTTCTTC.

This clonotype has only a few counts. The V gene is TRBV7-2, the J gene TRBJ2-7; D uncertain. Trimming left V 4 bases short and J 2 bases short, with 9 bases between. The length of the CDR3 is 13 residues. Germline-derived CDR1 and CDR2 are SGHTA and FQGNSA. The CDR3 reads CASSSTPTYEQYF. The DNA for the CDR3 is TGTGCCAGCAGCTCGACCCCCACCTACGAGCAGTACTTC.

The chain carries TRBV19 and TRBJ1-1; D unclear. V was shortened by 8 bases and J by 7 bases, with 20 bases between the two germline ends. Per germline, CDR1 LNHDA and CDR2 SQIVND (reference sequence). The CDR3 contains 14 residues. CDR3 region: CASALGWGDFEAFF. Here the CDR3 DNA reads TGTGCCAGTGCCCTCGGCTGGGGAGATTTTGAAGCTTTCTTT.

V and J are TRBV11-2 and TRBJ2-7; 7 bases are a match to TRBD2. CDR1 is SGHAT and CDR2 is FQNNGV in the germline V gene. Trimming removed 5 bases from V and 4 bases from J; junction bases left unmatched: 8. There are 14 residues in the CDR3. The CDR3 region is CASSLAAPSYEQYF. The DNA of the CDR3 is TGTGCCAGCAGCCTAGCGGCCCCATCGTACGAGCAGTACTTC.

This clonotype was seen a few times. V usage is TRBV6-4 and J usage is TRBJ2-2; TRBD2 might be the D (7 bases). Trimming stripped 4 bases from V and 1 base from J, with 16 bases between. Germline-derived CDR1 and CDR2 are MRHNA and SNTAGT. The CDR3 totals 17 residues. DNA for the CDR3: TGTGCCAGCAGTGCCCAAGGGGGGGCCGAGAACACCGGGGAGCTGTTTTTT. It encodes CASSAQGGAENTGELFF.

V gene TRBV6-1 combines with J gene TRBJ1-6, with D unclear. CDR3 length equals 14 residues. Trimming left V 7 bases short and J 10 bases short, with 17 bases between. The V gene's germline CDR1 is MNHNS and CDR2 SASEGT. The CDR3: CASTGNAVRSPLHF. DNA of the CDR3: TGTGCCAGCACGGGAAATGCGGTGAGATCACCCCTCCACTTT.

The V call is TRBV5-6, the J call TRBJ1-5, with D uncertain. The CDR3 spans 15 residues. Germline V gives CDR1 SGHDT, CDR2 YYEEEE. V shed 4 bases and J shed 5 bases, with 16 bases lying between them. In DNA form, the CDR3 reads TGTGCCAGCAGCCTTCGGGCCTTTGGGCATCAGCCCCAGCATTTT. Protein sequence: CASSLRAFGHQPQHF.

This clonotype has a handful of counts. V and J are TRBV6-1 and TRBJ2-1, with 9 bases that match TRBD1. CDR3 size: 16 residues. V shed 5 bases, J shed 4 bases, and the junction held 9 bases outside the gene matches. CDR1 is MNHNS, CDR2 SASEGT, per germline. The CDR3 nucleotides are TGTGCCAGCAGTCGTCGACGGACAGGGGAATACAATGAGCAGTTCTTC. This translates into CASSRRRTGEYNEQFF.

V and J are TRBV24-1 and TRBJ2-3, with 8 nucleotides matching TRBD2. V lost 7 bases to trimming and J lost 6 bases; unmatched junction nucleotides: 11. This CDR3 comprises 15 residues. Germline CDR1 and CDR2: KGHDR and SFDVKD. The chain's CDR3 is CATSPAGARGDTQYF. CDR3 sequence (DNA): TGTGCCACCAGCCCAGCGGGAGCTAGAGGTGATACGCAGTATTTT.

The chain uses TRBV11-3 and TRBJ2-5, with D unresolved. V gave up 1 base and J gave up 2 bases, with 11 bases separating them. In germline, CDR1 is SGHNT, CDR2 YENEEA. This CDR3 is built from 15 residues. CDR3 DNA: TGTGCCAGCAGCTTAGGGAACTTGAGGCAAGAGACCCAGTACTTC. Protein product: CASSLGNLRQETQYF.

The rearrangement uses TRBV5-4 and TRBJ2-7; D uncertain. The germline V and J ends were trimmed by 4 bases and 6 bases, with 20 bases remaining between them. Germline lookup yields CDR1 SGHNT and CDR2 YYREEE (reference sequence). The CDR3 consists of 15 residues. CDR3 residues: CASSTRPESNSEQYF. Written as DNA, the CDR3 is TGTGCCAGCAGCACCAGACCTGAATCAAATTCCGAGCAGTACTTC.

The rearrangement links TRBV28 to TRBJ2-5; either TRBD1 or TRBD2 may supply D (5 bases each). CDR1 is MDHEN and CDR2 is SYDVKM in the germline V gene. Trimming pared 1 base from V and 0 bases from J, leaving 12 bases between. The CDR3 is made up of 16 amino acids. Here the CDR3 reads CASSLSGRTNQETQYF. The CDR3 nucleotides read TGTGCCAGCAGTTTATCGGGGCGGACAAACCAAGAGACCCAGTACTTC.

The chain is built from TRBV6-1 and TRBJ2-1, with 11 bases aligning to TRBD2. V lost 2 bases to trimming and J lost 7 bases; unmatched junction nucleotides: 13. Per germline, CDR1 MNHNS and CDR2 SASEGT. The CDR3 spans 18 residues. CDR3 sequence reads: CASSEPYLGLAVGNEQFF. DNA of the CDR3: TGTGCCAGCAGTGAACCCTATTTGGGACTAGCGGTTGGGAATGAGCAGTTCTTC.

This clonotype was seen a few times. The chain has TRBV6-1 and TRBJ1-2, with 8 nucleotides matching TRBD1. The V segment lost 6 bases and the J segment 1 base; nucleotides outside the gene matches: 16. The CDR3 consists of 18 residues. In germline, CDR1 is MNHNS, CDR2 SASEGT. In nucleotides, the CDR3 is TGTGCCAGCAGACTAGACAGGGGAACCCAGCCCGTTAACTATGGCTACACCTTC. Translated, it gives CASRLDRGTQPVNYGYTF.

This clonotype was counted a single time. The chain recombines TRBV7-2 with TRBJ1-4, with D possibly TRBD1 on 6 matching bases. Germline assignment: CDR1 SGHTA and CDR2 FQGNSA. The CDR3 runs 13 residues. Between the trimmed V and J ends, which lost 8 bases and 8 bases, there was a span of 15 bases. The CDR3, as DNA: TGTGCCAGCGGTGACAGGTCGGGCGAAAAACTGTTTTTT. Translated, it gives CASGDRSGEKLFF.

This clonotype was counted between two and nine times. The chain couples TRBV10-3 to TRBJ1-1, with TRBD1 matching 11 bases. The germline gives CDR1 ENHRY, CDR2 SYGVKD. The CDR3 contains 15 residues. The trim removed 6 bases at V and 4 bases at J, leaving 7 bases unmatched. This CDR3 is CAIRATGTGGTEAFF. The CDR3 DNA is TGTGCCATCAGAGCTACCGGGACAGGGGGCACTGAAGCTTTCTTT.

The rearrangement links TRBV6-1 to TRBJ2-7; TRBD1 aligns across 7 bases. V dropped 3 bases and J dropped 4; count of bases not matched to a gene: 18. The germline gives CDR1 MNHNS, CDR2 SASEGT. The CDR3 extends over 18 amino acids. CDR3 loop: CASSDRYRPSTGKYEQYF. DNA of the CDR3: TGTGCCAGCAGTGACCGATATAGACCTTCGACAGGGAAGTACGAGCAGTACTTC.

This clonotype was seen a handful of times. This rearrangement joins TRBV7-9 to TRBJ2-1; 7 nucleotides line up with TRBD1. Germline CDR1 reads SEHNR; CDR2 reads FQNEAQ (reference sequence). This CDR3 contains 19 residues. Unmatched junction bases numbered 16, after V lost 5 bases and J lost 0 bases. In nucleotides, the CDR3 is TGTGCCAGCAGCCCCCCCCGGACAGGCGTTCGTCCCTCCTACAATGAGCAGTTCTTC. Protein product: CASSPPRTGVRPSYNEQFF.

This sequence joins TRBV7-2 and TRBJ1-1; D gene unclear. V dropped 0 bases and J dropped 3 bases, with 8 bases sitting between them. CDR3 length equals 14 residues. From germline, CDR1 is SGHTA and CDR2 FQGNSA. Here the CDR3 DNA reads TGTGCCAGCAGCTTAGCTGGATCGGACACTGAAGCTTTCTTT. Amino acid sequence: CASSLAGSDTEAFF.

The CDR3 bases are TGTGCCAGCAGCCGGACAGGGGGCTCGCGGGATACGCAGTATTTT. This encodes CASSRTGGSRDTQYF. The chain is built from TRBV7-3 and TRBJ2-3; 11 bases map to TRBD1. Trimming at V came to 5 bases and at J to 6 bases, leaving 7 bases not matched to a gene. Germline CDR1 reads SGHTA; CDR2 reads FQGTGA. The CDR3 length is 15 residues. The variable domain in full, with the rest retrieved from reference TRBV7-3 and TRBJ2-3, is GAGVSQTPSNKVTEKGKYVELRCDPISGHTALYWYRQSLGQGPEFLIYFQGTGAADDSGLPNDRFFAVRPEGSVSTLKIQRTERGDSAVYLCASSRTGGSRDTQYFGPGTRLTVL.

This chain joins TRBV19 and TRBJ2-1; no firm D call. This CDR3 is built from 16 residues. The germline V and J ends were trimmed by 6 bases and 0 bases, with 15 bases remaining between them. From germline, CDR1 is LNHDA and CDR2 SQIVND (reference sequence). The CDR3 protein is CASRTVDSSSYNEQFF. CDR3 DNA sequence: TGTGCCAGTAGGACTGTTGACTCGAGCTCCTACAATGAGCAGTTCTTC.

This clonotype came up a few times. The chain recombines TRBV20-1 with TRBJ2-3; possible D gene TRBD2, 6 bases. The V gene lost 0 bases and the J gene lost 5 bases, with 12 bases spanning the gap. Per germline, CDR1 DFQATT and CDR2 SNEGSKA (reference sequence). The CDR3 covers 14 residues. In DNA, the CDR3 is TGCAGTGCTAGAGATCGTCGCGGGAAAGATACGCAGTATTTT. It yields the protein CSARDRRGKDTQYF.

The V call is TRBV19, the J call TRBJ2-7, with D perhaps matching TRBD1 or TRBD2 (5 bases each). Germline-derived CDR1 and CDR2 are LNHDA and SQIVND (reference sequence). The V end was cut by 1 base, the J end by 0 bases, with 10 bases between. The CDR3 is 15 residues long. The CDR3 region is CASSIGRGDSYEQYF. The CDR3 nucleotides are TGTGCCAGTAGTATAGGAAGAGGGGACTCCTACGAGCAGTACTTC.